This T cell receptor beta chain was identified during a study of blood T cells in healthy people across ages. Findings and caveats of the study: Calculation of diversity from one million T cells yielded estimates considered to be underestimates.

CDR3 length: 14 residues. The ends were cut back, 0 bases at V and 0 bases at J, with 5 bases in the middle. The germline CDR1 and CDR2 sequences are DFQATT and SNEGSKA (reference sequence). This clonotype was recorded a few times. Antigen specificity is unknown. Together with a sample-barcoded 5' primer, a J-beta primer mix was included in a second PCR lasting roughly 6 to 12 cycles. MiXCR, applied by TCRdb to the 5' RACE reads, yields one record per CDR3 protein. The sample records some 1.1 million distinct CDR3 sequences, 35% to 40% being singletons. The sample taken for sequencing was blood. The clonotype comes from a man between 18 and 35 years old in good health. The V call is TRBV20-1, the J call TRBJ1-4; no firm D call. Written as DNA, the CDR3 is TGCAGTGCTAGAGATGGCGCAACTAATGAAAAACTGTTTTTT. It encodes CSARDGATNEKLFF.